This TCR beta chain originates from a study of T cells in Graves' hyperthyroidism and ophthalmopathy. On the study more broadly: Prior to any treatment, at the point of initial diagnosis, peripheral blood was collected.

Diagnoses were established using clinical symptoms, serum thyroxine and TRAb, thyroid ultrasound and orbital computed tomography. PBMCs were collected from a 10 ml volume of fresh peripheral blood. Using RNA transcripts as the source, TCR beta CDR3 regions were amplified. The HTBI primer set served for first-round RT-PCR of the TCR CDR3. A single record per CDR3 protein comes from TCRdb applying MiXCR to the multiplex PCR reads. The sample consists of hundreds of thousands of distinct CDR3 sequences, around 13% of them appearing once. The sequencing input was blood. The sequence derives from a woman aged 50 to 65 with Graves' ophthalmopathy.

The CDR3 sequence: CASSQDRWRQETQYF. The CDR3 bases are TGCGCCAGCAGCCAAGATCGGTGGAGGCAAGAGACCCAGTACTTC. The V call is TRBV4-3, the J call TRBJ2-5; D might be TRBD2 (5 bases). Trimming stripped 0 bases from V and 2 bases from J, with 10 bases between. This CDR3 spans 15 amino acids. Germline-derived CDR1 and CDR2 are LGHNA and YSLEER.